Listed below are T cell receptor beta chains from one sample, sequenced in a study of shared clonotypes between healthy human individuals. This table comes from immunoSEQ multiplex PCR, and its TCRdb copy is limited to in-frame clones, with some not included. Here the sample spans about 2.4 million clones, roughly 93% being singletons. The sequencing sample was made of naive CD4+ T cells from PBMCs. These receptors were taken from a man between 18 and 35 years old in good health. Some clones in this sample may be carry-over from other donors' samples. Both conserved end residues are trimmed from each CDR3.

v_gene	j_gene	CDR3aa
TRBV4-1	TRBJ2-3	ASSQGQSPRGDTQY
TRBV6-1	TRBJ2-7	ASSVSTWGRDWAYEQY
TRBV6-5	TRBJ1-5	ASSRTVGQPQH
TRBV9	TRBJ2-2	ASSVNRGSPYLSTGELF
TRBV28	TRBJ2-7	ASRETHSYEQY
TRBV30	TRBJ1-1	AWTQVPGAF
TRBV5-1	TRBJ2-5	ASNLRLAGAGETQY
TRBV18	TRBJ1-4	ASSPPGSFPTNEKLF
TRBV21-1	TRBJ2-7	ASSKTSGLECHEQY
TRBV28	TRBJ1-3	ASSRRDSGNTIY
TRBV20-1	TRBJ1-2	SATNGYT
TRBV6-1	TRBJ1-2	ASRAGQSYGYT
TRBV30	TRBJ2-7	AWRRERVGQY
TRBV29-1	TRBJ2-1	SLRTSGSSYNEQF
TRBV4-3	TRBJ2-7	ASSQEGPSSYEQY
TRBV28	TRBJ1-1	ASSLWTGGTEAF
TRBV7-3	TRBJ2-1	ASSLSGTGYNEQF
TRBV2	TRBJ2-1	ASSKSGDSYNEQF
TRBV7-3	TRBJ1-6	ASSLAGSPSPLH
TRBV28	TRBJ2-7	ASINDNEYEQY
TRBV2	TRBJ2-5	ASSPFLSQETQY
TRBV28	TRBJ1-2	ASSLSGTGGDHNYGYT
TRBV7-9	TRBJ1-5	ASSPRTGINQPQH
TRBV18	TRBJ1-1	ASSPPRGMNTEAF
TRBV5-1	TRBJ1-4	ASSLDTTNEKLF
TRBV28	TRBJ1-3	ATGELGGLGNTIY
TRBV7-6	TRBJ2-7	ASSPRQGAYEQY
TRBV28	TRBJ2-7	ASSLLPGQGGYEQY
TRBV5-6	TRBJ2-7	ASSLPGQVYEQY
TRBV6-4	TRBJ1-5	ASSDSAEQGVSQPQH
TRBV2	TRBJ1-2	ASRGQPNYGYT
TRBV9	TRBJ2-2	ASSVAALGTGELF
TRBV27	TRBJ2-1	ASSPSAFAGTGRSGGEQF
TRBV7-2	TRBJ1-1	ASSLTGIMNTEAF
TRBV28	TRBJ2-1	ASRLAGAYNEQF
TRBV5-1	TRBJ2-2	ASSFISGSPGELF
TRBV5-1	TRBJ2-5	ASSDGRQETQY
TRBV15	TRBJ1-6	ATSPHGTGDSPLH
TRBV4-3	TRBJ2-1	ASSQDQLRGGQFLV
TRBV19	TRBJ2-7	ASSIGRALPYEQY
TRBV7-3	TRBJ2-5	ASSLMAWETQY
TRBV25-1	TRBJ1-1	ASSAGQAAFAEAF
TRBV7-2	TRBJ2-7	ASSKESGRAQYEQY
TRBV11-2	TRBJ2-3	ASSSSLGPSTDTQY
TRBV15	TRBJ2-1	ATSRGAGSYNEQF
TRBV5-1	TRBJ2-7	ASSPPGNTPYEQY
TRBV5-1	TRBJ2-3	ASSLTSGSLRTDTQY
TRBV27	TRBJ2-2	ASSQSRNTGELF
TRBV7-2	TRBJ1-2	ASSLEAGETYGYT
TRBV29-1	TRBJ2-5	SVTTRETQY
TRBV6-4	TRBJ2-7	ASSVPSGRALREQY
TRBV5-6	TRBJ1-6	ASSPTTGRFSPLH